The clone carrying this T cell receptor (beta chain) has a handful of counts. The sample belongs to a study of T cell clones after liver transplantation. Study-wide background: In this trial, immunosuppression withdrawal was attempted within 2 years of liver transplant. Patients counted as tolerant after at least one year off all immunosuppression, enzymes not exceeding twice normal. As an antigen-independent comparator, third-party-reactive TCRbeta sequences came from pre-transplant mixed lymphocyte reactions.

The assay was immunoSEQ multiplex PCR, and TCRdb's table has in-frame clones only and misses some. This table holds around 120,000 clones, 90% found once. V lost 3 bases and J 4 bases, leaving 9 bases between the germline ends. The germline CDR1 and CDR2 sequences are SGHDN and FVKESK. The CDR3 is made up of 13 amino acids. The sequenced sample was CD4+ T cells from blood, obtained 12 months after liver transplant. This rearrangement joins TRBV14 to TRBJ1-2; D is uncertain. This clonotype originated in a human patient who received a liver transplant. Some T cells may be provided by the graft donor. CDR3 in DNA: TGTGCCAGCAGCCATGGGCCTTCCTATGGCTACACCTTC. Its protein product is CASSHGPSYGYTF.